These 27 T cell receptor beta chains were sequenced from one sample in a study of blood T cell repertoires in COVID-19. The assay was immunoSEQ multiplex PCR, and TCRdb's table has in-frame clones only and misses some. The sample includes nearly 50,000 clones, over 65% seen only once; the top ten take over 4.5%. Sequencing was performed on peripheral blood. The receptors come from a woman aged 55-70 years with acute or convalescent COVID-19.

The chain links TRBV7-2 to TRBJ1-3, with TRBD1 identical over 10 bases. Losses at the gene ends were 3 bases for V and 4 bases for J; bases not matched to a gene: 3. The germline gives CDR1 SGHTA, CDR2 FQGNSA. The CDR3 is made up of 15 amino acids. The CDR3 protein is CASSLTGGLGNTIYF. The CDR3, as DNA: TGTGCCAGCAGCTTGACAGGGGGCCTCGGAAACACCATATATTTT.

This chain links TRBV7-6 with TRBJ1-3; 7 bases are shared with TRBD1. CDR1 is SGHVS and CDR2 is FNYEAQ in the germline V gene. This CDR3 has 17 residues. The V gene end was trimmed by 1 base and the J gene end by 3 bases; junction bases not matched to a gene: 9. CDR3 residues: CASSLGGISGGGNTIYF. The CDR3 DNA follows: TGTGCCAGCAGCTTAGGAGGAATTTCAGGGGGTGGAAACACCATATATTTT.

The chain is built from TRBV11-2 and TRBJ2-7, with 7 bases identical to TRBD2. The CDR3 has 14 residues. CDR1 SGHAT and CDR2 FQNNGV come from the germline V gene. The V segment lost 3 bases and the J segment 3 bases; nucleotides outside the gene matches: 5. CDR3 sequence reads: CASSFLAANYEQYF. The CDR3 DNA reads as TGTGCCAGCAGCTTCCTAGCGGCGAACTACGAGCAGTACTTC.

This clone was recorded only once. In DNA, the CDR3 is TGTGCCAGTAGTATAGGTGAGGTGGCAGATACGCAGTATTTT. It encodes CASSIGEVADTQYF. The chain carries TRBV19 and TRBJ2-3; D is undetermined. CDR1 is LNHDA, CDR2 SQIVND, per germline (reference sequence). CDR3 length: 14 residues. Trimming cost V 1 base and J 4 bases, with 9 bases left between them.

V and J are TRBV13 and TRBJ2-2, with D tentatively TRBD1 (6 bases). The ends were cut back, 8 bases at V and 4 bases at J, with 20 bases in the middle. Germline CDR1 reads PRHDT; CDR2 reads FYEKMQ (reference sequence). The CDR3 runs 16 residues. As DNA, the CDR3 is TGTGCCAGCTCGCCGCCTCACCTACAGGGCACCGGGGAGCTGTTTTTT. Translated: CASSPPHLQGTGELFF.

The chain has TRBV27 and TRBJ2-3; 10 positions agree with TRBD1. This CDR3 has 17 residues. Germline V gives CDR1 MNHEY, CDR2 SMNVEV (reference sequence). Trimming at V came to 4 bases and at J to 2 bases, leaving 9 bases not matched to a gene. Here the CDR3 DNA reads TGTGCCAGCAGTTCGCCGCCTCGACAGGGGGCCACAGATACGCAGTATTTT. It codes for CASSSPPRQGATDTQYF.

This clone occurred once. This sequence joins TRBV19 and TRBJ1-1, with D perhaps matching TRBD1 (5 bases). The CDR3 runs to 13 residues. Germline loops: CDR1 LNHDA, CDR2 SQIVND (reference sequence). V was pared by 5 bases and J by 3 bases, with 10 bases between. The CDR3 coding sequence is TGTGCCAGTAGTCCCGGGGGGGACACTGAAGCTTTCTTT. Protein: CASSPGGDTEAFF. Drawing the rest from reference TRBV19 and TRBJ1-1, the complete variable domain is DGGITQSPKYLFRKEGQNVTLSCEQNLNHDAMYWYRQDPGQGLRLIYYSQIVNDFQKGDIAEGYSVSREKKESFPLTVTSAQKNPTAFYLCASSPGGDTEAFFGQGTRLTVV.

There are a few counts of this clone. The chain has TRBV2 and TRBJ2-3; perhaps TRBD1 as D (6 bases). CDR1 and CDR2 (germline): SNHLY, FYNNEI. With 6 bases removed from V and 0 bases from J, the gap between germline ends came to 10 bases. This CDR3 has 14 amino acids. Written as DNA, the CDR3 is TGTGCCAGCAGACCCGGGACAAGCACAGATACGCAGTATTTT. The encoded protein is CASRPGTSTDTQYF.

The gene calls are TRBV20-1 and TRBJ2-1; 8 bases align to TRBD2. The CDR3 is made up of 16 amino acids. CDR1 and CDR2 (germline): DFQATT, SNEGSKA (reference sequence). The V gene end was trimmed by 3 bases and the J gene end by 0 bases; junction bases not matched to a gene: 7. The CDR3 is CSASGLLADSYNEQFF. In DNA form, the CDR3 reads TGCAGTGCTAGTGGGTTACTAGCGGACTCCTACAATGAGCAGTTCTTC.

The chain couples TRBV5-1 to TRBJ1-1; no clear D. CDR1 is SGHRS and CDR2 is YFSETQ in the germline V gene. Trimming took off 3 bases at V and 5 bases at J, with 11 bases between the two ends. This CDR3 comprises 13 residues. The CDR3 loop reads CASSSGWRTEAFF. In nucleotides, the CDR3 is TGCGCCAGCAGCTCGGGATGGAGGACTGAAGCTTTCTTT.

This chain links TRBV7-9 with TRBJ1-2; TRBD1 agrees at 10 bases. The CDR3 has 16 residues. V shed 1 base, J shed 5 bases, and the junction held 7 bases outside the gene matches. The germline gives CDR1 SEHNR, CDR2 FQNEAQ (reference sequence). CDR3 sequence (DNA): TGTGCCAGCAGCTTAGGGACAGGGGGAGAGAAATATGGCTACACCTTC. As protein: CASSLGTGGEKYGYTF.

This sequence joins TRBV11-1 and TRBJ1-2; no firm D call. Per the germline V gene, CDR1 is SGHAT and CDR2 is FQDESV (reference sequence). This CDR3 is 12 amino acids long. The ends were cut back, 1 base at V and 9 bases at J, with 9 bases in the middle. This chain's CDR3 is CASSLGQASYTF. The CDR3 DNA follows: TGTGCCAGCAGCTTAGGGCAGGCCAGCTACACCTTC. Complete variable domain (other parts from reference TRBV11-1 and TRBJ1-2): EAEVAQSPRYKITEKSQAVAFWCDPISGHATLYWYRQILGQGPELLVQFQDESVVDDSQLPKDRFSAERLKGVDSTLKIQPAELGDSAMYLCASSLGQASYTFGSGTRLTVV.

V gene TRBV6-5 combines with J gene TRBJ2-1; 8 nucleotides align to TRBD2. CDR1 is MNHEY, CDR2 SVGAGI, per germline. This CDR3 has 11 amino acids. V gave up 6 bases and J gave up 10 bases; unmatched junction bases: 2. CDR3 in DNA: TGTGCCAGCAGGGGACTAGAAGAGCAGTTCTTC. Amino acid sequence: CASRGLEEQFF.

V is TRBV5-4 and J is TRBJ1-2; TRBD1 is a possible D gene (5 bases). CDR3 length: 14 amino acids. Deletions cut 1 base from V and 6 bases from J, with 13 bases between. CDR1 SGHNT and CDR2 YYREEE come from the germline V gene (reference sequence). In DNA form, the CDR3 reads TGTGCCAGCAGCTTGTGGGGCGTCAGTAATGGCTACACCTTC. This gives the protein CASSLWGVSNGYTF.

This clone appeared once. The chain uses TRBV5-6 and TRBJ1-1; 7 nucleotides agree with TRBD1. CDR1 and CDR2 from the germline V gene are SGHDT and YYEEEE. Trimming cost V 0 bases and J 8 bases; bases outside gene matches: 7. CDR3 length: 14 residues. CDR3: CASSLGRTGGEAFF. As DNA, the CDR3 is TGTGCCAGCAGCTTGGGGCGGACAGGAGGGGAAGCTTTCTTT. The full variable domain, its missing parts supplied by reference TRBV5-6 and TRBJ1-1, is DAGVTQSPTHLIKTRGQQVTLRCSPKSGHDTVSWYQQALGQGPQFIFQYYEEEERQRGNFPDRFSGHQFPNYSSELNVNALLLGDSALYLCASSLGRTGGEAFFGQGTRLTVV.

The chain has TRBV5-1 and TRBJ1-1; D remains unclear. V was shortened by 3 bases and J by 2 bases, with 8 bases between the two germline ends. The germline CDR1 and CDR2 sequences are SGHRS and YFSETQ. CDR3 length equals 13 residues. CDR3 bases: TGCGCCAGCAGCTCGCCGGGTAACACTGAAGCTTTCTTT. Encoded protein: CASSSPGNTEAFF. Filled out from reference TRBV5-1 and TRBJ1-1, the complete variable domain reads KAGVTQTPRYLIKTRGQQVTLSCSPISGHRSVSWYQQTPGQGLQFLFEYFSETQRNKGNFPGRFSGRQFSNSRSEMNVSTLELGDSALYLCASSSPGNTEAFFGQGTRLTVV.

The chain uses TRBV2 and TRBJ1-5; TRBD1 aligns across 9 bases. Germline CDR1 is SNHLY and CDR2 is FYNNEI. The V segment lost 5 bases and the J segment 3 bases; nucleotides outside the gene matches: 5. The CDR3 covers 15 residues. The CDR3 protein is CASSQGDRVNQPQHF. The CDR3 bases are TGTGCCAGCAGTCAGGGGGACAGGGTCAATCAGCCCCAGCATTTT.

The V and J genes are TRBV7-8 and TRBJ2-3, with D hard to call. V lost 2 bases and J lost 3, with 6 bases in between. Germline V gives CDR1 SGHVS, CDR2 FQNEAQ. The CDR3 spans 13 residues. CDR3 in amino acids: CASSLSFTDTQYF. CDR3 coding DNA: TGTGCCAGCAGCTTATCGTTTACAGATACGCAGTATTTT.

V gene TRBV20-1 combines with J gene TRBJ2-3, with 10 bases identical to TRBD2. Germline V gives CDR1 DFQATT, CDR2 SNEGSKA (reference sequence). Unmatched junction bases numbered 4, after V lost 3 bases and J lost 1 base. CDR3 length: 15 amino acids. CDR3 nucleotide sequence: TGCAGTGCTAGTTCTCTAGCGGGAGGCACAGATACGCAGTATTTT. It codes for CSASSLAGGTDTQYF.

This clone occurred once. The CDR3 DNA sequence: TGTGCCAGCGCGGGAGGGGTCTATAATTCACCCCTCCACTTT. Protein: CASAGGVYNSPLHF. J is TRBJ1-6 and V is TRBV6-5; tentatively, D is TRBD1 (5 bases). CDR3 length: 14 amino acids. The germline V and J ends were trimmed by 8 bases and 3 bases, with 11 bases remaining between them. CDR1 is MNHEY and CDR2 is SVGAGI in the germline V gene.

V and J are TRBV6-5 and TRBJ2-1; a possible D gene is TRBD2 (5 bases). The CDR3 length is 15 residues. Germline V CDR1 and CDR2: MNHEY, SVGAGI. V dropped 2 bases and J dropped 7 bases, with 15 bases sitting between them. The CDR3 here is CASSYTRRVGNEQFF. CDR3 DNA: TGTGCCAGCAGTTACACAAGGCGGGTAGGAAATGAGCAGTTCTTC.

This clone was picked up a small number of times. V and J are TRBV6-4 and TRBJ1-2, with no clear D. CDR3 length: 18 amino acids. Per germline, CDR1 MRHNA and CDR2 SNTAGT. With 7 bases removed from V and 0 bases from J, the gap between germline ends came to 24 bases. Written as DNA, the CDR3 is TGTGCCAGCATTCTGACGGCTATTATTAATAGCCCTAACTATGGCTACACCTTC. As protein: CASILTAIINSPNYGYTF.

CDR3 residues: CASSLGAGEYNEQFF. The CDR3 DNA reads TGTGCCAGCAGCTTAGGAGCGGGGGAATACAATGAGCAGTTCTTC. The J gene is TRBJ2-1, the V gene TRBV11-3; the match to TRBD2 covers 8 bases. The CDR3 has 15 amino acids. CDR1 is SGHNT, CDR2 YENEEA, per germline. V trimming: 1 base; J trimming: 4 bases; junction bases outside the gene matches: 3.

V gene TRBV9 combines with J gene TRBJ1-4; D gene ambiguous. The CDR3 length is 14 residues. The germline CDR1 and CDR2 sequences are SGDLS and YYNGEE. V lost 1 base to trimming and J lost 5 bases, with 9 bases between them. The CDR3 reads CASSVSWRNEKLFF. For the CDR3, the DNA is TGTGCCAGCAGCGTATCCTGGAGGAATGAAAAACTGTTTTTT.

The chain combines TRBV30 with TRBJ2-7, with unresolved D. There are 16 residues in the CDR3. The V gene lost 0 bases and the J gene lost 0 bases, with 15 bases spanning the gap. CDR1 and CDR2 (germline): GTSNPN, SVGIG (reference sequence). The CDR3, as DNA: TGTGCCTGGAGTGTACCCTACAGTTTTAGCTCCTACGAGCAGTACTTC. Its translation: CAWSVPYSFSSYEQYF.

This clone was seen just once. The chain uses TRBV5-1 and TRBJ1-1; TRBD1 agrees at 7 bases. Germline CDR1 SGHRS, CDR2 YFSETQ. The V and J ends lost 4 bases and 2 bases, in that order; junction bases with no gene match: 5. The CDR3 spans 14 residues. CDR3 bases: TGCGCCAGCAGCGCCCACAGGGGTAACACTGAAGCTTTCTTT. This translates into CASSAHRGNTEAFF.

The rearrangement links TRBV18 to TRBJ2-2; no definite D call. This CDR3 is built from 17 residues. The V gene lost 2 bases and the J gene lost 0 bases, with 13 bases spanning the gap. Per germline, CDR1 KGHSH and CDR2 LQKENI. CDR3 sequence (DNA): TGTGCCAGCTCACCAAGAGGTCTTGACGCGAACACCGGGGAGCTGTTTTTT. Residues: CASSPRGLDANTGELFF. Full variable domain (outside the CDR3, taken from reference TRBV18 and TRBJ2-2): NAGVMQNPRHLVRRRGQEARLRCSPMKGHSHVYWYRQLPEEGLKFMVYLQKENIIDESGMPKERFSAEFPKEGPSILRIQQVVRGDSAAYFCASSPRGLDANTGELFFGEGSRLTVL.